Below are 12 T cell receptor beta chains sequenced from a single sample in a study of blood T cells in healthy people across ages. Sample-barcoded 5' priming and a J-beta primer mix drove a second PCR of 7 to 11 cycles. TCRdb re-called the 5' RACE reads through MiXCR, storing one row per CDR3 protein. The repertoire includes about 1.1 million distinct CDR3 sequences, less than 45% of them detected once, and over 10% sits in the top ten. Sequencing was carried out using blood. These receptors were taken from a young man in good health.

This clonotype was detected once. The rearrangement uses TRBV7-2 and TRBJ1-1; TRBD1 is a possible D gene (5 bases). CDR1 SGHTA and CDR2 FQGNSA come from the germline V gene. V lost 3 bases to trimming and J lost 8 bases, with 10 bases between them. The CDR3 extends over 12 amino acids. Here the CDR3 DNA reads TGTGCCAGCAGCTTCGGGGGTTCGGAAGCTTTCTTT. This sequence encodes CASSFGGSEAFF.

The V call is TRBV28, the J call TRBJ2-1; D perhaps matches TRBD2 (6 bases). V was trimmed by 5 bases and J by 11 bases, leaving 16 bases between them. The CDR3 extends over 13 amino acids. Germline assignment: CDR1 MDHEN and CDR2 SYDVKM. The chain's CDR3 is CASSLGRGKKQFF. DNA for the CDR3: TGTGCCAGCAGTCTGGGCCGGGGGAAAAAGCAGTTCTTC.

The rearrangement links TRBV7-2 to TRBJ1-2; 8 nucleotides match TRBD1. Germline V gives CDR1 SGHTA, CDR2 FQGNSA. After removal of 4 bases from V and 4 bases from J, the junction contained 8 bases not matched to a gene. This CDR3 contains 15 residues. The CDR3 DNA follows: TGTGCCAGCAGCTCCCCGGACAGGGCATTCTATGGCTACACCTTC. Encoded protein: CASSSPDRAFYGYTF.

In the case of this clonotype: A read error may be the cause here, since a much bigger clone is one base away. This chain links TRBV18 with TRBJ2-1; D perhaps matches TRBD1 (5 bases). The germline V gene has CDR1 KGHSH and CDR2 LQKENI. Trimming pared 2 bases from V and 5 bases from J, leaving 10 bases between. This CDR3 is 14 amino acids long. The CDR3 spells CASSPAGLDNEQFF. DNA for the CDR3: TGTGCCAGCTCACCAGCAGGGTTGGACAATGAGCAGTTCTTC.

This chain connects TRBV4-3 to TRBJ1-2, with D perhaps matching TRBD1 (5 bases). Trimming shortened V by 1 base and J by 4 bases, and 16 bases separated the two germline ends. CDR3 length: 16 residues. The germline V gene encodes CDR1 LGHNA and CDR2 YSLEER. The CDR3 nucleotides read TGCGCCAGCAGCCAAGCGACCGGGGCGGACGCCTATGGCTACACCTTC. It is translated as CASSQATGADAYGYTF.

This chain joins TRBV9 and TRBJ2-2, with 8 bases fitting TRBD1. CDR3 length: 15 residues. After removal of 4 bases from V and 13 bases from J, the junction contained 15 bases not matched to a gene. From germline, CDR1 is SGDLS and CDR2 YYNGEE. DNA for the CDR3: TGTGCCAGCAGCCCTTGGGACAGGTTTCCCCCGGGGCTGTTTTTT. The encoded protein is CASSPWDRFPPGLFF.

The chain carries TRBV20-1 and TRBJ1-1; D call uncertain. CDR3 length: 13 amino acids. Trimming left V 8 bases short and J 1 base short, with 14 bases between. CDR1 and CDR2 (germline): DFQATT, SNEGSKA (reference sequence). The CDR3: CSLSRRPNTEAFF. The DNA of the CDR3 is TGCAGTCTCTCTCGGAGGCCGAACACTGAAGCTTTCTTT.

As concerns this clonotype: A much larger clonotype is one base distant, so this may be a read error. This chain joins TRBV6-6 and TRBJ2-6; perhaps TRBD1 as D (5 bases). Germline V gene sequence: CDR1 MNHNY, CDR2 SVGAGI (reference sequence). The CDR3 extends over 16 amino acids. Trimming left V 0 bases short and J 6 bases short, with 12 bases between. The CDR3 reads CASSYSETVVANVLTF. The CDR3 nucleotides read TGTGCCAGCAGTTACTCGGAGACAGTTGTGGCCAACGTCCTGACTTTC.

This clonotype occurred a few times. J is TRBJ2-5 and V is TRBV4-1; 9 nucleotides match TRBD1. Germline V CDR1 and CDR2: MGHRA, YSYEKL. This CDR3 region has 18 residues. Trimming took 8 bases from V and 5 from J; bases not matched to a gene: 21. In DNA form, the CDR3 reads TGCGCCAGCCCCTACGACAAACCGGACAGGGGAAGGTTGGAGACCCAGTACTTC. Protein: CASPYDKPDRGRLETQYF.

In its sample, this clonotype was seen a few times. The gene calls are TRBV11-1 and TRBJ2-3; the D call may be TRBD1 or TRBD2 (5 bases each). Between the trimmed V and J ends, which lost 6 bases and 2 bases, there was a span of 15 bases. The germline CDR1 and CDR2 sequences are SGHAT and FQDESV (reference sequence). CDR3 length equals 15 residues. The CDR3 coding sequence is TGTGCCAGCAGTCGCCTCCCGGGACCCACAGATACGCAGTATTTT. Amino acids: CASSRLPGPTDTQYF.

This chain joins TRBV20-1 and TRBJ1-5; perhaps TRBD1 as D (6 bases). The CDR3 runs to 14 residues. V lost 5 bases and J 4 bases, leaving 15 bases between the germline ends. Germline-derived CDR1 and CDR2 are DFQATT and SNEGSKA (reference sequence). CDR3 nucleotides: TGCAGTGCTCTTACAGGGAGGGGGAATCAGCCCCAGCATTTT. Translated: CSALTGRGNQPQHF.

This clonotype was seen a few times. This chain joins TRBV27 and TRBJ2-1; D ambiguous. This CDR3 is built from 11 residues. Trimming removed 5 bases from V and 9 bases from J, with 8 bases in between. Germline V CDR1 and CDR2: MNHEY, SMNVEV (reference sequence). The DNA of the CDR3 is TGTGCCAGCAGTATAGGGATTGAGCAGTTCTTC. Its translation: CASSIGIEQFF.